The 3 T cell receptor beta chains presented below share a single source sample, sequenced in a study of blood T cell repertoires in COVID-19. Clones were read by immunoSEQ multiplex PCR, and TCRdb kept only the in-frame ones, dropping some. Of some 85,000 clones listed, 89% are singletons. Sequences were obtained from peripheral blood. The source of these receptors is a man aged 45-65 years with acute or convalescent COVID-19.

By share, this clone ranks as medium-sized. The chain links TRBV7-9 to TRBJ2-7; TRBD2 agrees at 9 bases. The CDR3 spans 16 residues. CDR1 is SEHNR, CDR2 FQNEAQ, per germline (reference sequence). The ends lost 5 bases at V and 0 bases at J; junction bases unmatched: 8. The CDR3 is CASSPGAGGSSYEQYV. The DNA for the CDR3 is TGTGCCAGCAGCCCGGGAGCGGGGGGAAGCTCCTACGAGCAGTACGTC.

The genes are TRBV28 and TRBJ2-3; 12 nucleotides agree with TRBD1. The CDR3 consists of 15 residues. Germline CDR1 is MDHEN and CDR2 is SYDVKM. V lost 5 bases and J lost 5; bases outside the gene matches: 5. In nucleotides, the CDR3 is TGTGCCAGCAGTGGGGGGACAGGGGGCCGAGATACGCAGTATTTT. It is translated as CASSGGTGGRDTQYF.

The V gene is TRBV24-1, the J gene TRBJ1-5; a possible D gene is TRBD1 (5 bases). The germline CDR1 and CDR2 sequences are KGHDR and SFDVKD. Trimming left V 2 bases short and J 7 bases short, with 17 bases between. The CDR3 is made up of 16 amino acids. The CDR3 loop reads CATSDSRQGVDQPQHF. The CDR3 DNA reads TGTGCCACCAGTGATTCTAGGCAGGGCGTCGACCAGCCCCAGCATTTT.